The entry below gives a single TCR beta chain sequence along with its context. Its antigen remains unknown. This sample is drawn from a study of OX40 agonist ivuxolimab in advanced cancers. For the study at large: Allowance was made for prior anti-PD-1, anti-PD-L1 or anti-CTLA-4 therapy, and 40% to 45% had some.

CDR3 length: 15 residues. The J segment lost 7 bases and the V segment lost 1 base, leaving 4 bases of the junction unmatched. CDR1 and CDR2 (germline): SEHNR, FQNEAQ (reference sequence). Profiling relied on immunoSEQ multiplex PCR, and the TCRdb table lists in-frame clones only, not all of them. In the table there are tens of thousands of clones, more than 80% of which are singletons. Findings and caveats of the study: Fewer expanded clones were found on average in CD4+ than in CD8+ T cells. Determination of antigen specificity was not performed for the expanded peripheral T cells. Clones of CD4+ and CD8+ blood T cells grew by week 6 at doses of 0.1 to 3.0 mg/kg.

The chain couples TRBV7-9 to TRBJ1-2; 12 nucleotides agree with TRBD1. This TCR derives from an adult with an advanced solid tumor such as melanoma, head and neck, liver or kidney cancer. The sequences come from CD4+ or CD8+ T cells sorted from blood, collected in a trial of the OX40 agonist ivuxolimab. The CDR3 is CASSLGGQGAIGYTF. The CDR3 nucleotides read TGTGCCAGCAGCTTAGGGGGACAGGGGGCGATTGGCTACACCTTC.